The text below deals with one T cell receptor beta chain. The data originate from a study of blood T cell repertoires in COVID-19. The germline CDR1 and CDR2 sequences are LGHNA and YSLEER. Between the trimmed V and J ends, which lost 1 base and 10 bases, there was a span of 14 bases. The CDR3 is 14 amino acids. This table comes from immunoSEQ multiplex PCR, and its TCRdb copy is limited to in-frame clones, with some not included. There are over 40,000 clones in the sample; roughly 84% occur only once, and 6% to 9% lies in the top ten. Sequencing was performed on peripheral blood. The sequence derives from a human donor in a cohort sampled during active COVID-19. V and J are TRBV4-3 and TRBJ2-1; possibly TRBD2 for D (7 bases). CDR3 in DNA: TGCGCCAGCAGCCAAGCGGGGGGCGGGAGAGAGCAGTTCTTC. This translates into CASSQAGGGREQFF.